This T cell receptor (beta chain) comes out of a study of Graves' ophthalmopathy and Graves' hyperthyroidism. Study as a whole: The blood sample was drawn at first diagnosis and before any treatment.

Thyroid ultrasound, orbital computed tomography, TRAb, serum thyroxine and clinical symptoms formed the basis of diagnosis. The authors amplified TCR beta CDR3 regions from RNA transcripts. The first round was an RT-PCR with HTBI primers, and the second round was a multiplex PCR. One entry per CDR3 protein results from TCRdb running MiXCR on the multiplex PCR reads. Among 740,000 or so distinct CDR3 sequences listed, around 40% were seen once. This CDR3 contains 10 residues. V was shortened by 9 bases and J by 7 bases, with 9 bases between the two germline ends. The germline V gene encodes CDR1 MGHDK and CDR2 SYGVNS. Study conclusions and caveats: Blood shared most expanded thyroid clonotypes above 0.001 frequency. A roughly 80% specificity and around 86% sensitivity were achieved by a 13-signature model that separated ophthalmopathy from stable hyperthyroidism.

This clonotype was recorded once. Its cognate antigen is unknown. This clonotype originated in an adult man with Graves' ophthalmopathy. Sequenced material: peripheral blood. The chain uses TRBV25-1 and TRBJ1-1; D unresolved. For the CDR3, the DNA is TGTGCCAGTTTACGGTTTGAAGCTTTCTTT. It encodes CASLRFEAFF.